A selection of T cell receptor beta chains follows, all from one sample in a study of response to subunit inactivated influenza vaccine. From the RT-PCR reads, TCRdb called clonotypes with MiXCR, one entry per CDR3 protein. Here the sample spans approximately 570,000 distinct CDR3 sequences, 6.5% to 8% being singletons. The material was PBMCs from blood, obtained around 25 months after vaccination. These receptors came from a man aged 45-69 years who received an inactivated influenza vaccine. Both conserved end residues are part of each CDR3. A D gene is named only where the DNA matches it firmly. For some rows the clone size is stated as once, few or many, or as a class when expanded; others skip it.

CDR3 protein	CDR3 DNA	D gene	clone size	J gene	V gene
CSVDGAPGQGALAFF	TGCAGCGTTGATGGGGCCCCGGGACAGGGGGCATTGGCTTTCTTT	TRBD1	few	TRBJ1-1	TRBV29-1
CACPRRRGLGEAFF	TGTGCCTGCCCACGAAGGCGGGGTCTGGGTGAAGCTTTCTTT	-	few	TRBJ1-1	TRBV30
CASSLVWGEKLFF	TGTGCCAGCAGCTTAGTTTGGGGAGAAAAACTGTTTTTT	-	-	TRBJ1-4	TRBV7-2
CSAPKGAVGAEQYF	TGCAGTGCTCCTAAGGGGGCAGTAGGTGCCGAGCAGTACTTC	TRBD1	few	TRBJ2-7	TRBV20-1
CASSLDRSYGYTF	TGTGCCAGCAGCTTAGACAGGTCCTATGGCTACACCTTC	-	many	TRBJ1-2	TRBV5-1
CASSYSVGSGEQYF	TGTGCCAGCAGTTACTCGGTAGGCTCCGGGGAGCAGTACTTC	-	-	TRBJ2-7	TRBV6-5
CASSQQGADTQYF	TGTGCCAGCAGCCAACAGGGGGCTGATACGCAGTATTTT	TRBD1	many	TRBJ2-3	TRBV3-1
CASSFDSSNYGYTF	TGTGCCAGCAGTTTCGACAGTTCTAACTATGGCTACACCTTC	-	few	TRBJ1-2	TRBV12-3/TRBV12-4
CASSLRNWGYTF	TGTGCCAGCAGCCTAAGAAATTGGGGCTACACCTTC	-	few	TRBJ1-2	TRBV12-3/TRBV12-4
CASSLSLTGSQSTEAFF	TGTGCCAGCAGCTTGTCTTTGACAGGGTCCCAATCCACTGAAGCTTTCTTT	TRBD1	few	TRBJ1-1	TRBV5-6
CASSGGTSGRAWKTQYF	TGTGCCAGCAGTGGAGGGACTAGCGGGAGGGCCTGGAAGACCCAGTACTTC	TRBD2	few	TRBJ2-5	TRBV7-2
CASSPLRDEQFF	TGTGCCAGCAGTCCCCTTCGCGATGAGCAGTTCTTC	-	many	TRBJ2-1	TRBV6-2/TRBV6-3
CASSLGTGENIQYF	TGCGCCAGCAGCTTGGGGACAGGGGAGAACATTCAGTACTTC	TRBD1	many	TRBJ2-4	TRBV5-1
CASSYRDRGLEQYF	TGTGCCAGCAGCTACCGGGACAGGGGGCTCGAGCAGTACTTC	TRBD1	many	TRBJ2-7	TRBV5-5
CAISQGYVSNQPQHF	TGTGCCATCAGTCAGGGGTACGTTAGCAATCAGCCCCAGCATTTT	-	many	TRBJ1-5	TRBV10-3
CASSRSPPTGEQYF	TGCGCCAGCAGCCGTTCCCCCCCTACAGGGGAGCAGTACTTC	-	many	TRBJ2-7	TRBV5-1
CASSTDADTQYF	TGTGCCAGCAGCACCGATGCAGATACGCAGTATTTT	-	-	TRBJ2-3	TRBV7-2
CASSPGQAGFGGETQYF	TGTGCCAGCAGCCCCGGTCAAGCGGGATTTGGGGGAGAGACCCAGTACTTC	TRBD2	many	TRBJ2-5	TRBV7-2
CSARDQGGLAPKSPYEQYF	TGCAGTGCTAGAGATCAAGGGGGCCTAGCGCCCAAGTCCCCCTACGAGCAGTACTTC	-	-	TRBJ2-7	TRBV20-1
CSARPGTGNTEAFF	TGCAGTGCTAGACCCGGGACAGGCAACACTGAAGCTTTCTTT	TRBD1	-	TRBJ1-1	TRBV20-1
CASSPNLPGQAYEQYF	TGTGCCAGCAGTCCGAACTTACCGGGACAGGCCTACGAGCAGTACTTC	TRBD1	few	TRBJ2-7	TRBV28
CASNIRDRGNTGELFF	TGTGCCAGCAATATCCGGGACCGGGGGAACACCGGGGAGCTGTTTTTT	-	-	TRBJ2-2	TRBV12-3/TRBV12-4
CASSQDQGNTEAFF	TGTGCCAGCAGCCAAGATCAAGGGAACACTGAAGCTTTCTTT	-	-	TRBJ1-1	TRBV4-2
CASSVDGQETQYF	TGTGCCAGCAGCGTAGACGGCCAAGAGACCCAGTACTTC	-	few	TRBJ2-5	TRBV9
CASSLDLSRRETQYF	TGTGCCAGCAGCTTAGATCTTTCCAGGAGAGAGACCCAGTACTTC	-	-	TRBJ2-5	TRBV7-8
CASSSGPHSLNTEAFF	TGTGCCAGCAGTTCCGGACCTCATTCACTCAACACTGAAGCTTTCTTT	-	-	TRBJ1-1	TRBV6-5
CASSLVGYEQYF	TGTGCCAGCAGCTTAGTAGGCTACGAGCAGTACTTC	-	many	TRBJ2-7	TRBV7-2
CASSQDGTRTDTQYF	TGTGCCAGCAGCCAAGATGGCACCCGCACAGATACGCAGTATTTT	-	few	TRBJ2-3	TRBV3-1
CASSPKGAGGFYNEQFF	TGTGCCAGCAGCCCTAAAGGGGCGGGGGGTTTCTACAATGAGCAGTTCTTC	TRBD2	-	TRBJ2-1	TRBV7-9
CASRTGTVFTPPWDDTQYF	TGTGCCAGCAGAACGGGGACAGTCTTCACACCCCCCTGGGACGATACGCAGTATTTT	TRBD1	few	TRBJ2-3	TRBV2
CASSQGPPSLLLTF	TGTGCCAGCAGCCAAGGCCCCCCGTCCCTCCTCCTGACTTTC	-	-	TRBJ2-6	TRBV14
CASGMTGGTEAFF	TGTGCCAGCGGAATGACAGGGGGCACTGAAGCTTTCTTT	TRBD1	few	TRBJ1-1	TRBV27
CASSQEATNEKLFF	TGCGCCAGCAGCCAAGAGGCAACTAATGAAAAACTGTTTTTT	-	many	TRBJ1-4	TRBV4-3
CASSLRRANSPLHF	TGTGCCAGCAGTTTAAGGAGGGCGAATTCACCCCTCCACTTT	-	many	TRBJ1-6	TRBV12-3/TRBV12-4
CASSPPGSGSYNEQFF	TGTGCCAGCAGCCCCCCTGGCAGCGGGAGCTACAATGAGCAGTTCTTC	TRBD2	many	TRBJ2-1	TRBV7-9
CASSLAGLGQGEQYF	TGTGCCAGCAGCTTAGCGGGACTCGGCCAGGGGGAGCAGTACTTC	-	few	TRBJ2-7	TRBV7-8
CSARAGSPSYNEQFF	TGCAGTGCTAGAGCAGGCAGCCCGTCCTACAATGAGCAGTTCTTC	-	-	TRBJ2-1	TRBV20-1
CASSLAPGHSYEQYF	TGTGCCAGCAGTTTAGCGCCAGGGCACTCCTACGAGCAGTACTTC	-	many	TRBJ2-7	TRBV12-3/TRBV12-4
CASSFRLGGYTDTQYF	TGTGCCAGCAGTTTTCGCCTAGGAGGGTACACAGATACGCAGTATTTT	-	few	TRBJ2-3	TRBV12-3/TRBV12-4
CASAGRAYSTDTQYF	TGTGCCAGCGCCGGGAGAGCCTATTCCACAGATACGCAGTATTTT	-	many	TRBJ2-3	TRBV2
CSARVPDRGRRPQHF	TGCAGTGCTAGAGTCCCGGACAGGGGGCGGCGGCCCCAGCATTTT	TRBD1	-	TRBJ1-5	TRBV20-1
CSYDGGSSYNEQFF	TGCAGCTACGATGGCGGGAGCTCCTACAATGAGCAGTTCTTC	TRBD2	many	TRBJ2-1	TRBV29-1
CASSFTSGRALDTQYF	TGCGCCAGCAGCTTCACTAGCGGGAGGGCCCTAGATACGCAGTATTTT	TRBD2	-	TRBJ2-3	TRBV5-1
CAISESQWLGYTF	TGTGCCATCAGTGAGTCCCAGTGGCTTGGCTACACCTTC	-	many	TRBJ1-2	TRBV10-3
CASSQDQENYGYTF	TGCGCCAGCAGCCAAGATCAGGAGAACTATGGCTACACCTTC	-	-	TRBJ1-2	TRBV4-3
CASSPTGTGGGNTGELFF	TGTGCCAGCAGCCCAACCGGGACAGGGGGCGGTAACACCGGGGAGCTGTTTTTT	TRBD1	-	TRBJ2-2	TRBV7-6
CAISEEGTGYNEQFF	TGTGCCATCAGTGAGGAGGGGACAGGGTACAATGAGCAGTTCTTC	TRBD1	many	TRBJ2-1	TRBV10-3
CASSQDWQGTGNTIYF	TGCGCCAGCAGCCAAGATTGGCAGGGGACAGGAAACACCATATATTTT	-	many	TRBJ1-3	TRBV4-3
CASSEGHYGYTF	TGTGCCAGCAGTGAAGGGCACTATGGCTACACCTTC	-	-	TRBJ1-2	TRBV2
CATSDRQGTFTDTQYF	TGTGCCACCAGTGACCGACAGGGGACTTTCACAGATACGCAGTATTTT	TRBD1	-	TRBJ2-3	TRBV24-1
CSASSGQGYNEQFF	TGCAGTGCTAGCTCGGGACAGGGCTACAATGAGCAGTTCTTC	TRBD1	many	TRBJ2-1	TRBV20-1
CASSLASRLAGEEQFF	TGTGCCAGCAGCTTAGCCTCGAGACTAGCGGGGGAGGAGCAGTTCTTC	TRBD2	many	TRBJ2-1	TRBV7-9